The 20 T cell receptor beta chains in this list originate from one sample, sequenced in a study of T cell repertoires in cytomegalovirus infection. In TCRdb, the reads were re-called with MiXCR into one record per CDR3 protein. The sample contains fewer than 350,000 distinct CDR3 sequences, 15% to 20% of which appear only once. Sequencing used PBMCs. These receptors all stem from a human donor in good health (CMV status not recorded). Some clones in this sample may be carry-over from other donors' samples.

This clonotype was picked up many times. This chain uses TRBV6-2 or TRBV6-3 with TRBJ2-1; 14 nucleotides agree with TRBD2. V was pared by 5 bases and J by 8 bases, with 11 bases of the junction left unmatched. The CDR3 runs 17 residues. The germline CDR1 and CDR2 sequences are MNHEY and SVGEGT. The chain's CDR3 is CASSRRLAGGLRDEQFF. The CDR3 DNA is TGTGCCAGCAGTCGTCGACTAGCGGGGGGGCTTCGCGATGAGCAGTTCTTC.

There are many counts of this clonotype. The chain couples TRBV7-8 to TRBJ2-3, with D tentatively TRBD2 (6 bases). V lost 3 bases, J lost 9 bases, and 13 bases lay in between. The CDR3 is 13 residues long. Germline assignment: CDR1 SGHVS and CDR2 FQNEAQ. The CDR3 here is CASSFAGGDTQYF. In DNA, the CDR3 is TGTGCCAGCAGCTTTGCCGGAGGGGACACGCAGTATTTT. Full variable domain (missing parts from reference TRBV7-8 and TRBJ2-3): GAGVSQSPRYKVAKRGQDVALRCDPISGHVSLFWYQQALGQGPEFLTYFQNEAQLDKSGLPSDRFFAERPEGSVSTLKIQRTQQEDSAVYLCASSFAGGDTQYFGPGTRLTVL.

This clonotype showed up many times. The rearrangement links TRBV12-3 or TRBV12-4 to TRBJ1-6; D is unclear. The CDR3 is made up of 12 amino acids. Trimming left V 6 bases short and J 8 bases short, with 8 bases between. The CDR3 bases are TGTGCCAGCAGCATTACCGATTCACCCCTCCACTTT. Its translation is CASSITDSPLHF.

This clonotype has only a few counts. The gene calls are TRBV6-6 and TRBJ1-4; D is ambiguous. The V end was cut by 2 bases, the J end by 0 bases, with 4 bases between. The CDR3 has 14 residues. Per germline, CDR1 MNHNY and CDR2 SVGAGI (reference sequence). The CDR3 sequence: CASSYRSTNEKLFF. The CDR3 nucleotides are TGTGCCAGCAGTTACCGATCAACTAATGAAAAACTGTTTTTT.

The chain employs TRBV2 and TRBJ2-7; D is perhaps TRBD2 (7 bases). Trimming removed 11 bases at V and 0 bases at J, with 14 bases between. Germline CDR1 reads SNHLY; CDR2 reads FYNNEI. This CDR3 contains 13 residues. CDR3 sequence reads: CAAWAGASYEQYF. CDR3 bases: TGTGCCGCCTGGGCGGGGGCCTCCTACGAGCAGTACTTC.

This clonotype showed up just a few times. The V call is TRBV2, the J call TRBJ2-2; 10 bases match TRBD2. J was trimmed by 7 bases and V by 7 bases; bases with no gene match: 9. The CDR3 has 15 amino acids. Germline values: CDR1 SNHLY, CDR2 FYNNEI. CDR3 amino acids: CASTISGGAVGELFF. CDR3 DNA sequence: TGTGCCAGCACTATCAGCGGGGGGGCGGTCGGGGAGCTGTTTTTT.

The chain joins TRBV7-9 to TRBJ2-7, with 7 bases identical to TRBD1. The germline V gene has CDR1 SEHNR and CDR2 FQNEAQ (reference sequence). The CDR3 consists of 14 residues. J gave up 5 bases and V 7 bases, and 11 bases lay outside the gene matches. The CDR3 nucleotides are TGTGCCAGCACCCTAATGACAGGGTACAACGAGCAGTACTTC. Protein product: CASTLMTGYNEQYF.

This clonotype was seen a few times. V gene TRBV7-9 combines with J gene TRBJ2-3; TRBD2 aligns across 7 bases. The CDR3 is 13 residues long. V gave up 3 bases and J gave up 11 bases; unmatched junction bases: 8. The germline V gene encodes CDR1 SEHNR and CDR2 FQNEAQ (reference sequence). The CDR3 DNA follows: TGTGCCAGCAGCTTGGGGGGGTCCGGTATGCAGTATTTT. Translation gives CASSLGGSGMQYF.

CDR3 nucleotides: TGTGCCAGCAGCTCGAACCGGGGACCTTACGAGCAGTACTTC. This codes for CASSSNRGPYEQYF. This chain connects TRBV7-2 to TRBJ2-7; the D call may be TRBD1 or TRBD2 (5 bases each). The CDR3 is 14 amino acids. Germline V CDR1 and CDR2: SGHTA, FQGNSA. V lost 4 bases and J 4 bases, leaving 14 bases between the germline ends.

This sequence joins TRBV11-1 and TRBJ2-1, with 7 bases matching TRBD2. The CDR3 covers 16 residues. In germline, CDR1 is SGHAT, CDR2 FQDESV (reference sequence). J gave up 6 bases and V 1 base, and 9 bases lay outside the gene matches. CDR3 coding DNA: TGTGCCAGCAGCTTAGGGTGGGGAGGGTTCGCCAATGAGCAGTTCTTC. It codes for CASSLGWGGFANEQFF.

This chain links TRBV20-1 with TRBJ1-3, with D unresolved. CDR1 is DFQATT and CDR2 is SNEGSKA in the germline V gene (reference sequence). This CDR3 has 14 amino acids. Between the trimmed V and J ends, which lost 3 bases and 2 bases, there was a span of 11 bases. CDR3 sequence: CSASLIGAGNTIYF. CDR3 DNA sequence: TGCAGTGCTAGCCTGATAGGAGCTGGAAACACCATATATTTT.

Comment on this clonotype: Since a much larger clone is just one base distant, this may be a read error. The CDR3 region has the DNA TGTGCCAGAAGTCTACGGACAGGGCCGAACACTGAAGCTTTCTTT. It translates to CARSLRTGPNTEAFF. The chain is built from TRBV12-3 or TRBV12-4 and TRBJ1-1; 8 bases align to TRBD1. The CDR3 contains 15 residues. The junction had 10 bases not matched to a gene; V was cut back by 9 bases and J by 1 base.

DNA of the CDR3: TGTGCCAGCAGTCGACTCGGGGTGAACTATGGCTACACCTTC. This sequence encodes CASSRLGVNYGYTF. The chain employs TRBV12-3 or TRBV12-4 and TRBJ1-2, with D unresolved. CDR3 length: 14 amino acids. The V gene lost 5 bases and the J gene lost 2 bases, with 12 bases spanning the gap.

This clonotype has more than one count but fewer than ten. This chain connects TRBV13 to TRBJ1-2, with TRBD1 matching over 10 bases. This CDR3 has 12 residues. From germline, CDR1 is PRHDT and CDR2 FYEKMQ (reference sequence). Trimming cost V 5 bases and J 8 bases; bases outside gene matches: 2. The CDR3 spells CASSRDRGGYTF. The DNA for the CDR3 is TGTGCCAGCAGCCGGGACAGGGGCGGCTACACCTTC.

This clonotype was seen repeatedly, ten times or more. The genes are TRBV25-1 and TRBJ2-7, with unresolved D. Germline CDR1 MGHDK, CDR2 SYGVNS. The CDR3 covers 12 residues. Trimming stripped 8 bases from V and 4 bases from J, with 12 bases between. CDR3 loop: CASLSDRYEQYF. The CDR3 DNA follows: TGTGCCAGCCTCTCCGACCGTTACGAGCAGTACTTC.

The chain uses TRBV28 and TRBJ2-1; 10 bases align to TRBD1. After removal of 7 bases from V and 5 bases from J, the junction contained 11 bases not matched to a gene. This CDR3 region has 16 residues. CDR1 and CDR2 (germline): MDHEN, SYDVKM. The CDR3 DNA reads TGTGCCAGCACCCTATGGGGACAGGGGAGCGACAATGAGCAGTTCTTC. Encoded protein: CASTLWGQGSDNEQFF.

This clonotype occurred many times. This chain uses TRBV7-8 with TRBJ2-1; D is uncertain. Deletions cut 0 bases from V and 8 bases from J, with 8 bases between. Germline V lookup: CDR1 SGHVS, CDR2 FQNEAQ. The CDR3 covers 13 residues. The CDR3 reads CASSLAPWDEQFF. The CDR3 DNA reads TGTGCCAGCAGCTTAGCCCCTTGGGATGAGCAGTTCTTC.

The V and J genes are TRBV7-6 and TRBJ2-5, with D uncertain. Trimming cost V 5 bases and J 3 bases, with 7 bases left between them. Per the germline V gene, CDR1 is SGHVS and CDR2 is FNYEAQ. There are 12 residues in the CDR3. CDR3 sequence reads: CASSGREETQYF. CDR3 nucleotide sequence: TGTGCCAGCAGCGGTAGGGAAGAGACCCAGTACTTC.

This clonotype was observed a handful of times. The V call is TRBV28, the J call TRBJ2-1, with TRBD2 as a possible D gene (6 bases). Trimming left V 5 bases short and J 4 bases short, with 21 bases between. From germline, CDR1 is MDHEN and CDR2 SYDVKM. The CDR3 consists of 17 residues. The CDR3 is CASSQIAEGPGYNEQFF. DNA for the CDR3: TGTGCCAGCAGTCAAATAGCGGAGGGGCCAGGGTACAATGAGCAGTTCTTC.

This clonotype was counted many times. The rearrangement uses TRBV4-1 and TRBJ1-6; D remains ambiguous. Germline V lookup: CDR1 MGHRA, CDR2 YSYEKL. The V and J ends lost 1 base and 10 bases respectively, with 20 bases between them. This CDR3 spans 17 amino acids. CDR3 sequence: CASSQVDMGFVKSPLHF. The CDR3 region has the DNA TGCGCCAGCAGCCAAGTCGATATGGGGTTTGTTAAATCACCCCTCCACTTT.